This T cell receptor (beta chain) was profiled in a study of T cells in Graves' hyperthyroidism and ophthalmopathy. A roughly 9.7 ml volume of fresh peripheral blood provided the PBMCs. This clonotype was seen ten or more times. Germline lookup yields CDR1 SNHLY and CDR2 FYNNEI. V lost 7 bases and J lost 6; bases outside the gene matches: 6. The CDR3 sequence is 16 residues long. The CDR3 regions of TCR beta were amplified from RNA transcripts. HTBI primers were employed in a first-round RT-PCR of the TCR CDR3. TCRdb reanalysed the multiplex PCR reads using MiXCR and keeps one entry per CDR3 protein. This table holds approximately 430,000 distinct CDR3 sequences, about 15% found once.

Sample: blood. V usage is TRBV2 and J usage is TRBJ2-1; 16 bases are shared with TRBD2. The sequence derives from a woman aged 18-29 years with Graves' hyperthyroidism. Written as DNA, the CDR3 is TGTGCCAGCACACGGGGACTAGCGGGAGGGCTCAATGAGCAGTTCTTC. This codes for CASTRGLAGGLNEQFF.